This TCR beta chain was retrieved from a study of T cell responses to AZD1222 COVID-19 vaccine. Study-level results: The donors showed a predominance of white British ancestry and of females, with possible underestimation of clonal diversity. Dominant CD4 TCR responses targeted spike regions 160-218 and 743-854. Rises in breadth and depth of Spike-specific TCRs came after two AZD1222 doses.

Data came from immunoSEQ multiplex PCR; TCRdb stores just in-frame clones and leaves some out. The table has around 120,000 clones, 88% seen once. Worth noting for this clone: Its target is not known.

The ends lost 0 bases at V and 5 bases at J; junction bases unmatched: 6. The CDR3 is 15 residues long. Per the germline V gene, CDR1 is SGHDT and CDR2 is YYEEEE. The specimen was peripheral blood, collected on day 0 of MenACWY control vaccination. The source of this sequence is an adult in good health. This chain connects TRBV5-6 to TRBJ2-5; 8 bases map to TRBD2. The chain's CDR3 is CASSLVAGGGETQYF. CDR3 coding DNA: TGTGCCAGCAGCTTGGTGGCGGGAGGAGGGGAGACCCAGTACTTC.